What follows describes a single T cell receptor (beta chain). Its matching antigen is unknown. The CDR3 extends over 15 amino acids. V lost 2 bases to trimming and J lost 1 base, with 13 bases between them. Per the germline V gene, CDR1 is SGHRS and CDR2 is YFSETQ. The sample is drawn from a study of cytomegalovirus exposure and HLA in healthy donors. Clones were read by immunoSEQ multiplex PCR, and TCRdb kept only the in-frame ones, dropping some. In the table there are around 190,000 clones, around 86% of which are singletons. Findings and caveats of the study: Under in vitro conditions, three CMV-associated chains were confirmed as specific for CMV antigens. The tendency of first-cohort TCR clusters to co-occur in the 90 to 150 validation repertoires was the finding of a later analysis.

Sequences were obtained from PBMCs. The origin of this receptor is a man younger than 40 in good health and CMV-seropositive. The chain uses TRBV5-1 and TRBJ2-7; D may be TRBD2 (5 bases). The CDR3 DNA is TGCGCCAGCAGCTTCTCTTCAGTAGCGTCCTACGAGCAGTACTTC. This codes for CASSFSSVASYEQYF.